This TCR beta chain stems from a study of T cell repertoires in cytomegalovirus infection (dated by TCRdb to between 2019 and 2020). With regard to the full study: Recently identified HLA-C-restricted CMV epitopes, whose presentation resists viral immunomodulation, were targeted by peptide stimulations together with well-studied HLA-B-restricted epitopes. The HLA type of each donor mattered for the analysis, because public TCR beta signatures pointed to carriage of CMV infection along with the matching HLA type.

Note on this clonotype: The target of this receptor is not known. Per-base qualities were not stored, and no clone one base away is much larger.

The CDR3 goes from the cysteine to the phenylalanine over 16 residues. Only the CDR3 part of the read is kept: 48 bases, read in frame from the first base. The V end loses 5 bases and the J end loses 2 bases, and a stretch of 17 bases separates them. The germline V gene encodes CDR1 SGHVT and CDR2 SQSDAQ. Interpreted using the paper, the treatment or condition label stands for: in vitro stimulation with specific CMV peptide epitopes to enrich CMV-specific T cells. Broader findings and caveats from the paper: The ex vivo response was dominated by HLA-C-restricted CMV-specific TCR beta clonotypes, which also provided the single most frequent clonotype in two of eight donors. In both this cohort and an independent cohort of more than 350 donors, the cumulative frequency of public TCR beta family members distinguished carriers of CMV infection plus the relevant HLA type.

TCRdb records Illumina HiSeq 1500 as the sequencer. The public reads were reanalyzed by TCRdb: fastp trimming at Q25, MiXCR alignment, in-frame beta chains only. Every entry covers one CDR3 protein and lists the most common genes and DNA from its rows. Counted in this sample were around 710,000 distinct CDR3 sequences; 25% to 35% of them appeared once. Under 15% of the sample comes from the top ten. Rearrangement joined TRBV7-4 to TRBJ2-3; no D gene call is confident. This clonotype was obtained from a human donor in good health (CMV status not recorded). Some clones in this sample may be carry-over from other donors' samples. This specimen was cultured CD8+ T cells from PBMCs, taken from culture after CMV antigen stimulation. Here the CDR3 is given as CASSPAIRFLTDTQYF. In nucleotide form, the sequence is TGTGCCAGCAGCCCGGCGATTCGTTTTCTCACAGATACGCAGTATTTT.